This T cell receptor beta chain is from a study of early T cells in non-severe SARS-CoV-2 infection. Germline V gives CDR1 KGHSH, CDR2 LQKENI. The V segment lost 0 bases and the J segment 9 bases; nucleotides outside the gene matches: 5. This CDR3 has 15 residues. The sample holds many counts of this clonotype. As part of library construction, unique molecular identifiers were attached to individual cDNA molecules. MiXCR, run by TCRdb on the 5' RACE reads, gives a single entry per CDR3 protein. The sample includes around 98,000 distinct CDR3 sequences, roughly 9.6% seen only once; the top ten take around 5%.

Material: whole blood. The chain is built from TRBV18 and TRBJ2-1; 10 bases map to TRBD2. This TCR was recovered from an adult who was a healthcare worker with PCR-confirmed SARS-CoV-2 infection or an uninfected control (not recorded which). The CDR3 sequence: CASSPPSGRAGEQFF. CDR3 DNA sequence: TGTGCCAGCTCACCACCAAGCGGGAGGGCCGGTGAGCAGTTCTTC.